This entry is about one T cell receptor (beta chain). The data were taken from a study of shared clonotypes between healthy human individuals. The CDR3 spans 14 residues. Per the germline V gene, CDR1 is MNHNY and CDR2 is SVGAGI (reference sequence). V lost 6 bases to trimming and J lost 10 bases, with 22 bases between them. In the naive CD8 group, cells lacked CD45RO and were positively selected for CCR7, so terminally differentiated effector memory CD45RA+ cells were left out. Each subset's genomic DNA was shared equally among a number of immunoSEQ plates. The sorted-subset replicate PCRs were given about 200 ng DNA, which is 30,000 or so T cell genomes. Clones were read by immunoSEQ multiplex PCR, and TCRdb kept only the in-frame ones, dropping some. The table shows a few hundred thousand clones, with 95% occurring only once.

The chain carries TRBV6-6 and TRBJ2-7, with TRBD2 as a possible D gene (7 bases). The clonotype originates from a woman in her twenties or thirties in good health. Sequences were obtained from naive CD8+ T cells sorted from blood. CDR3 bases: TGTGCCAGCAGCCCCGAGGGGGGGCCCAGACTCCAGTACTTC. This encodes CASSPEGGPRLQYF.